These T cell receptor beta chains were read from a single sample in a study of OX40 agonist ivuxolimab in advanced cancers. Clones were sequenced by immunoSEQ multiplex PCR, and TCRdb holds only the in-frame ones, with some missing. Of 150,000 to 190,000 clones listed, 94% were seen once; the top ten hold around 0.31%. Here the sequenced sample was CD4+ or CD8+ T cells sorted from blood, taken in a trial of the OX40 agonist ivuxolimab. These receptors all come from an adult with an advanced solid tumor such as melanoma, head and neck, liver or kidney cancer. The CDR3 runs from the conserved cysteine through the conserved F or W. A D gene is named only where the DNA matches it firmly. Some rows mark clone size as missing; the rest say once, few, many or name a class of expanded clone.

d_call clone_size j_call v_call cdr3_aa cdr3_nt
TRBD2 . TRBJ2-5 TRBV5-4 CASSPAQRGGLETQYF TGTGCCAGCAGCCCCGCACAGCGGGGGGGCCTAGAGACCCAGTACTTC
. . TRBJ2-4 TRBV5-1 CASSPGRVSGVKNIQYF TGCGCCAGCAGCCCGGGGCGGGTCTCAGGGGTCAAAAACATTCAGTACTTC
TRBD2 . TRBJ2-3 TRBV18 CASSPPYGTTDTQYF TGTGCCAGCTCACCACCCTACGGGACTACGGATACGCAGTATTTT
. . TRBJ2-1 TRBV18 CASSPPWGRNEQFF TGTGCCAGCTCACCACCGTGGGGCCGCAATGAGCAGTTCTTC
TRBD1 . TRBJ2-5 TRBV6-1 CASSEGQGAWETQYF TGTGCCAGCAGTGAAGGACAGGGGGCATGGGAGACCCAGTACTTC
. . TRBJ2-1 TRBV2 CASSERTGSYNEQFF TGTGCCAGCAGTGAGCGGACCGGCTCCTACAATGAGCAGTTCTTC
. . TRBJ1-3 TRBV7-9 CASSLAGSSGNTIYF TGTGCCAGCAGCTTAGCGGGAAGCTCCGGAAACACCATATATTTT
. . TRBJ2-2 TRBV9 CASSVAGGTGELFF TGTGCCAGCAGCGTCGCAGGGGGGACCGGGGAGCTGTTTTTT
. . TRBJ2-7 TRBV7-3 CASSLTPGSPYEQYF TGTGCCAGCAGCTTAACTCCAGGGTCTCCCTACGAGCAGTACTTC
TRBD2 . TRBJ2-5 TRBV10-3 CAISESGVAGQETQYF TGTGCCATCAGTGAATCGGGAGTAGCGGGGCAAGAGACCCAGTACTTC
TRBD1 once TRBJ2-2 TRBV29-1 CSVGNRGSGELFF TGCAGCGTTGGGAACAGGGGATCAGGGGAGCTGTTTTTT
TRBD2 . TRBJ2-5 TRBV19 CASTPGTSVLPAQETQYF TGTGCCAGTACCCCTGGGACTAGCGTTCTACCGGCCCAAGAGACCCAGTACTTC
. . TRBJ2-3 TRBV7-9 CASRPPGTAALDTQYF TGTGCCAGCAGGCCCCCCGGGACCGCGGCACTAGATACGCAGTATTTT